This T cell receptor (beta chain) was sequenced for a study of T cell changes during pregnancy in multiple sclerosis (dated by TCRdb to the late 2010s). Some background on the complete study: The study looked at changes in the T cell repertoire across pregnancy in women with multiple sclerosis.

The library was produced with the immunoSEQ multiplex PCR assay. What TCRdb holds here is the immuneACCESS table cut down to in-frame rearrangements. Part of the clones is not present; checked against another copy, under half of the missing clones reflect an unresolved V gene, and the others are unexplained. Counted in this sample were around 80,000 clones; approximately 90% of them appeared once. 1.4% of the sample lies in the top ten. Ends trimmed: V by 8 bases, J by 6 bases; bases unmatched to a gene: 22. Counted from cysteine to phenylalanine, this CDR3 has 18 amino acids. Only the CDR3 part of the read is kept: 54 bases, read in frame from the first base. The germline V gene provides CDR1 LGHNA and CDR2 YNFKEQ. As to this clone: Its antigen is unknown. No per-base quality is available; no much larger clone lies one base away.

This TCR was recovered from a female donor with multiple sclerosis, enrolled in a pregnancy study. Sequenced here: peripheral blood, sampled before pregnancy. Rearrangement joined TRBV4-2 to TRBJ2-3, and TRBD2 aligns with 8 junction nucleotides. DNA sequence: TGTGCCAGCCACCCTGGCTTTGGCGGGGGGTCCGCTTGGGATACGCAGTATTTT. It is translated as CASHPGFGGGSAWDTQYF.